This T cell receptor (beta chain) was sequenced in a study of neurological immune-mediated disorders. Study-wide findings and caveats: In HTLV-1-associated myelopathy, TCR clonal expansion was greatest, whereas multiple sclerosis had the least, falling below healthy controls. Sharing of CDR3 amino acid sequences among expanded clones across subjects was absent, suggesting private repertoires in all groups.

cDNA was made by 5'RACE with 10-nucleotide random UMIs. A single run covered 15-18 subjects with over 190 million TCR-beta sequences. From the 5' RACE reads, TCRdb called clonotypes with MiXCR, one entry per CDR3 protein. The table lists approximately 38,000 distinct CDR3 sequences, 7% to 8.5% of them singletons, with 5.5% to 6.5% in the top ten. The table lists this clonotype with many counts. The antigen is not known. CDR3 size: 11 residues. Germline CDR1 is SGHRS and CDR2 is YFSETQ. The sequenced sample was CD4+ T cells from blood. The chain is built from TRBV5-1 and TRBJ2-7, with D possibly matching TRBD1 (5 bases). The receptor's source is a man aged 50 or older in good health. The CDR3 DNA follows: TGCGCTAGAGAATCATCAGGGGAGCAGTACTTC. Its translation is CARESSGEQYF.